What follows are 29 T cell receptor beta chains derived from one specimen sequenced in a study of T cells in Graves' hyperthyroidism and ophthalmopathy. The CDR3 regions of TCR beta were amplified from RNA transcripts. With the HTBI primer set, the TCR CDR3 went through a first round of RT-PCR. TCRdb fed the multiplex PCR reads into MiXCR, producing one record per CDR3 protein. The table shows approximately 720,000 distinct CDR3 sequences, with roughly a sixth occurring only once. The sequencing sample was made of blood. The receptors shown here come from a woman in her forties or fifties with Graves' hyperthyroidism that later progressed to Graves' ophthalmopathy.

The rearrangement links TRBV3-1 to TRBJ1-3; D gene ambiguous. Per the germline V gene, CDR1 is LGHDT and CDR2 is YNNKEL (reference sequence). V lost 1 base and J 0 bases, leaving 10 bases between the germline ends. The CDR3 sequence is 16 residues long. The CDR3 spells CASSQVGTGSGNTIYF. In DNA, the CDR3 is TGTGCCAGCAGCCAAGTGGGAACGGGCTCTGGAAACACCATATATTTT.

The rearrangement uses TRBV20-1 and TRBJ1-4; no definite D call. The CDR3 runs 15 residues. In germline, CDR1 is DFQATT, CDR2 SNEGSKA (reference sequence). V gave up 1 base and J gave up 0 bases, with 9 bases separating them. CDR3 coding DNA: TGCAGTGCTAGAGTCTGGGCAGCAACTAATGAAAAACTGTTTTTT. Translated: CSARVWAATNEKLFF.

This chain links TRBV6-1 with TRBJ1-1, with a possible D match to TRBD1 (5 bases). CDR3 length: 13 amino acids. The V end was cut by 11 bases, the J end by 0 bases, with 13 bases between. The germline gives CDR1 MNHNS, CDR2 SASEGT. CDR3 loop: CAGRGTVNTEAFF. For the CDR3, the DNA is TGTGCCGGACGCGGGACGGTGAACACTGAAGCTTTCTTT.

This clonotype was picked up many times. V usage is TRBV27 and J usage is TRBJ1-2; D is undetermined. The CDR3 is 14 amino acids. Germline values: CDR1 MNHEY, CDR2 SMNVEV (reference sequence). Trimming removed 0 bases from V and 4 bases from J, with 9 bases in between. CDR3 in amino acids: CASSLSGSSYGYTF. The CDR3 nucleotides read TGTGCCAGCAGTTTATCAGGGTCGAGCTATGGCTACACCTTC.

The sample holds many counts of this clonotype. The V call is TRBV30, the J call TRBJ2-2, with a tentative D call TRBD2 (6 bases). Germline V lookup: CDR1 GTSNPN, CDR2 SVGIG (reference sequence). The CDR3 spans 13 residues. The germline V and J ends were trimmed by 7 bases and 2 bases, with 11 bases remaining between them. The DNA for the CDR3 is TGTGCCTACTCCGGGAGAAACACCGGGGAGCTGTTTTTT. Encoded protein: CAYSGRNTGELFF.

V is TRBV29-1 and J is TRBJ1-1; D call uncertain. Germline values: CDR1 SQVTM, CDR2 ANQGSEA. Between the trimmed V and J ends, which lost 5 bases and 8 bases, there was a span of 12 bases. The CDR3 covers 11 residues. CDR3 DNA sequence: TGCAGCGTTACATTGGGCCCCGAAGCTTTCTTT. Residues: CSVTLGPEAFF.

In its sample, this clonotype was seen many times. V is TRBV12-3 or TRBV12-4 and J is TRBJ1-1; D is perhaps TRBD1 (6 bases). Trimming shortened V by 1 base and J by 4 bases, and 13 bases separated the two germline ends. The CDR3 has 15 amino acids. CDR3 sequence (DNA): TGTGCCAGCAGTTTAGAACCTCAGGGGAGCACTGAAGCTTTCTTT. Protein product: CASSLEPQGSTEAFF.

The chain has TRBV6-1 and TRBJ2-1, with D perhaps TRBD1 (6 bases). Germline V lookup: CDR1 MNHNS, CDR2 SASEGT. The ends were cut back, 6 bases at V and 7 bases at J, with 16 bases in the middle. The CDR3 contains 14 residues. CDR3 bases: TGTGCCAGCAGACCGGGAACAGGGTGGAATGAGCAGTTCTTC. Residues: CASRPGTGWNEQFF.

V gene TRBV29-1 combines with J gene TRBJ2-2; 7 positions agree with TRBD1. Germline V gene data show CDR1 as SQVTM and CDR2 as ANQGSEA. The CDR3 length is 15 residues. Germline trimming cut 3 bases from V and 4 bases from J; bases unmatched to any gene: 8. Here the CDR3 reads CSVEGPGTVTGELFF. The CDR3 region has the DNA TGCAGCGTTGAGGGCCCCGGGACAGTCACCGGGGAGCTGTTTTTT.

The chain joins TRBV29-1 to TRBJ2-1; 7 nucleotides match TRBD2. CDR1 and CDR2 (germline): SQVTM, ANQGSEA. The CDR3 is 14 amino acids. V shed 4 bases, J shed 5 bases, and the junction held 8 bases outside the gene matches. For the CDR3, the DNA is TGCAGCGTTGTTTGGCGGGGGAGGGACAATGAGCAGTTCTTC. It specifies CSVVWRGRDNEQFF.

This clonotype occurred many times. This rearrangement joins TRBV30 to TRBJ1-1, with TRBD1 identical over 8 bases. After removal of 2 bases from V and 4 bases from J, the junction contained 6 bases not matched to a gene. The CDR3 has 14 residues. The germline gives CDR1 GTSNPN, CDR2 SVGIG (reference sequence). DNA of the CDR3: TGTGCCTGGAGTAAGACAGGGGAGGGCACTGAAGCTTTCTTT. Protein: CAWSKTGEGTEAFF.

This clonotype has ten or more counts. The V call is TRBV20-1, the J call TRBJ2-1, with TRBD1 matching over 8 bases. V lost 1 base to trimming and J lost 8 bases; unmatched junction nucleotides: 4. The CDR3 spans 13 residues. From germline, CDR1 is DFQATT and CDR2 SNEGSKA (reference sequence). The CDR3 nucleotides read TGCAGTGCTAGAGCGGACAGGGACTATGAGCAGTTCTTC. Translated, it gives CSARADRDYEQFF.

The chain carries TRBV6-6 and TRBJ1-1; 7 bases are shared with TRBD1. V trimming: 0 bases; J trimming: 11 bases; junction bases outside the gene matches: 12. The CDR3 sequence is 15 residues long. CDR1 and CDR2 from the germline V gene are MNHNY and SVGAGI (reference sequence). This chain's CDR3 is CASSYSAQGFLDAFF. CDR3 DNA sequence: TGTGCCAGCAGTTACTCGGCACAGGGGTTTCTTGACGCTTTCTTT.

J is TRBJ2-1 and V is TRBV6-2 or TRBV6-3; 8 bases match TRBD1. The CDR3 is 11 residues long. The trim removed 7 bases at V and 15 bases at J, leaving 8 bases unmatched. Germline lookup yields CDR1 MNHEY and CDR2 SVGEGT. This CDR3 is CASTRTGTLFF. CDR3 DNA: TGTGCCAGCACCAGGACAGGGACGTTGTTCTTC.

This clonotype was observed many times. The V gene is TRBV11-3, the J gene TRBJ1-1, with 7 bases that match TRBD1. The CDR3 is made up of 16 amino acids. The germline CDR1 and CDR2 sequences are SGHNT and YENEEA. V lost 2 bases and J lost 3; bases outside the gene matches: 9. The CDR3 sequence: CASSLNRGLSDTEAFF. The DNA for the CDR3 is TGTGCCAGCAGCTTAAACAGGGGCCTCTCGGACACTGAAGCTTTCTTT. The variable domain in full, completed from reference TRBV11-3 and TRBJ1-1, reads EAGVVQSPRYKIIEKKQPVAFWCNPISGHNTLYWYLQNLGQGPELLIRYENEEAVDDSQLPKDRFSAERLKGVDSTLKIQPAELGDSAVYLCASSLNRGLSDTEAFFGQGTRLTVV.

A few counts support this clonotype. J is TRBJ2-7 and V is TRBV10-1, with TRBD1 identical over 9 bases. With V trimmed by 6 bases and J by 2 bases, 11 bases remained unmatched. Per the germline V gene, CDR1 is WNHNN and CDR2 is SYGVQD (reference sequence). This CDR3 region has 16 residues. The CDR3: CASRHPDRGWPYEQYF. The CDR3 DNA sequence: TGCGCCAGCAGACACCCGGACAGGGGCTGGCCCTACGAGCAGTACTTC.

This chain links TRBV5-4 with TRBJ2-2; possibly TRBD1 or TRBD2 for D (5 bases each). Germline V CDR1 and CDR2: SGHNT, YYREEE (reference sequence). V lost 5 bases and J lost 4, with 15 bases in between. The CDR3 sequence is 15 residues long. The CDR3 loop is CASRLDRARTGELFF. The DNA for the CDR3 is TGTGCCAGCAGACTAGACAGAGCGCGCACCGGGGAGCTGTTTTTT.

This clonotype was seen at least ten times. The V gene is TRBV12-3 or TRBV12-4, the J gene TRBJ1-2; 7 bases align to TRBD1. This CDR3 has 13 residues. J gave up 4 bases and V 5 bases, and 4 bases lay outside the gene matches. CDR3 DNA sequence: TGTGCCAGCAGTCCTGACAGGGCCTATGGCTACACCTTC. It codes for CASSPDRAYGYTF.

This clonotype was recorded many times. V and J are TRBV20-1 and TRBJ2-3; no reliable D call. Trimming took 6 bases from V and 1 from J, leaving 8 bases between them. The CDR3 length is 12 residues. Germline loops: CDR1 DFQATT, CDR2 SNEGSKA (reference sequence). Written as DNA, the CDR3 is TGCAGTGCCCAAGGTGGCACAGATACGCAGTATTTT. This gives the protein CSAQGGTDTQYF.

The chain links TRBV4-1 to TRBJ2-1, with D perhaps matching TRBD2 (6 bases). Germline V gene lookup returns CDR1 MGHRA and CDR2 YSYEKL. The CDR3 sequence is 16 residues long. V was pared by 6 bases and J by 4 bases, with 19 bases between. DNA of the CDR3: TGCGCCAGCAGACGGGACTTCCCCCTTCCTTACAATGAGCAGTTCTTC. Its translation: CASRRDFPLPYNEQFF.

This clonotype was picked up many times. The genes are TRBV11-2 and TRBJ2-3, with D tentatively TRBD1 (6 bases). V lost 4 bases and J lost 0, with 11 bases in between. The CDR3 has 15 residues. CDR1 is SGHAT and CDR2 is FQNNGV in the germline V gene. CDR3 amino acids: CASSYNRVSTDTQYF. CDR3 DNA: TGTGCCAGCAGCTACAACAGGGTGAGCACAGATACGCAGTATTTT.

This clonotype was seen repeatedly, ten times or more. CDR3 amino acids: CSASEQSTDTQYF. The CDR3 DNA reads TGCAGTGCTAGTGAGCAGAGCACAGATACGCAGTATTTT. The chain joins TRBV20-1 to TRBJ2-3; D not certain. Germline loops: CDR1 DFQATT, CDR2 SNEGSKA (reference sequence). V lost 3 bases to trimming and J lost 0 bases, with 7 bases between them. This CDR3 region has 13 residues.

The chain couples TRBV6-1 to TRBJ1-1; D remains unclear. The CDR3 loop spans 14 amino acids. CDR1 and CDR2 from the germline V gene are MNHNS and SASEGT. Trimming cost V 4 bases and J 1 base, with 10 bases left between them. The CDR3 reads CASSAGQRNTEAFF. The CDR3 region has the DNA TGTGCCAGCAGTGCTGGGCAGAGGAACACTGAAGCTTTCTTT.

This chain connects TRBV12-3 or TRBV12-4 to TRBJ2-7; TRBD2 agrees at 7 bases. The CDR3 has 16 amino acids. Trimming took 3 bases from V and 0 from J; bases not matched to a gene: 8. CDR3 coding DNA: TGTGCCAGCAGTTTCAGCGGGGTATTGTACTCCTACGAGCAGTACTTC. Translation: CASSFSGVLYSYEQYF.

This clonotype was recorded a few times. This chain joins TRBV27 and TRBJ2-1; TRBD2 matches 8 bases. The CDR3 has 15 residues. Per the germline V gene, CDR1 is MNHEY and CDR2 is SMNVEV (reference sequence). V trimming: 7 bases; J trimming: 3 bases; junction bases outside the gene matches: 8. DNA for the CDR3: TGTGCCAGCACCCGGGGGGGCAGCTACTACAATGAGCAGTTCTTC. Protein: CASTRGGSYYNEQFF.

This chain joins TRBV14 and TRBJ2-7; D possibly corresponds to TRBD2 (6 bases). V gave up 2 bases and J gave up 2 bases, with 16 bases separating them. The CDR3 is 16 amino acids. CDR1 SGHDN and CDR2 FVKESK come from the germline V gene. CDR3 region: CASSQIPGLFPYEQYF. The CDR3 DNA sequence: TGTGCCAGCAGCCAAATACCGGGACTTTTCCCCTACGAGCAGTACTTC.

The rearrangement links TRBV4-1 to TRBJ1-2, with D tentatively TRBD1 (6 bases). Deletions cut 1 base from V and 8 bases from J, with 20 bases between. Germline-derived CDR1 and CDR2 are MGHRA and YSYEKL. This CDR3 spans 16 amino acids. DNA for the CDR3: TGCGCCAGCAGCCAAGCCCAGACCGCGACCGGGGGCGGCTACACCTTC. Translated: CASSQAQTATGGGYTF.

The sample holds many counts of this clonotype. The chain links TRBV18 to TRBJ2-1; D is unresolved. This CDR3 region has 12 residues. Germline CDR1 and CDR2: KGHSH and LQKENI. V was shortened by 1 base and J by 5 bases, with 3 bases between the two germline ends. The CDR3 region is CASSPQDNEQFF. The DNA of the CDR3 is TGTGCCAGCTCACCACAGGACAATGAGCAGTTCTTC.

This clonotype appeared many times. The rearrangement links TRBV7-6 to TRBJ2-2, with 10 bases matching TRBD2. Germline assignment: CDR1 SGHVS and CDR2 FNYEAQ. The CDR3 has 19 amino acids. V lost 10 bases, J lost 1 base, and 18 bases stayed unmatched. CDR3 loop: CAIHADLAGASRNTGELFF. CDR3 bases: TGTGCCATCCACGCGGATCTAGCGGGAGCAAGCAGGAACACCGGGGAGCTGTTTTTT.